One sample yielded the 18 T cell receptor beta chains listed below, sequenced in a study of siplizumab effects on memory and regulatory T cells. TCRdb keeps only in-frame clones here, not all; method: immunoSEQ multiplex PCR. There are approximately 100,000 clones in the sample; around 95% occur only once, and roughly 0.15% lies in the top ten. What was sequenced was non-Treg CD4+ T cells sorted from blood. The receptor set was obtained from a human donor in good health.

The chain carries TRBV7-2 and TRBJ2-4; TRBD2 might be the D (5 bases). The germline gives CDR1 SGHTA, CDR2 FQGNSA. The CDR3 has 17 residues. Trimming shortened V by 5 bases and J by 7 bases, and 24 bases separated the two germline ends. The CDR3 DNA follows: TGTGCCAGCAGCCCAAGCGCCGGGGTACGAACTGGGAACATTCAGTACTTC. Its protein product is CASSPSAGVRTGNIQYF.

The chain joins TRBV5-6 to TRBJ1-2; TRBD1 matches 9 bases. The V gene's germline CDR1 is SGHDT and CDR2 YYEEEE. This CDR3 contains 15 residues. V shed 2 bases and J 8 bases; nucleotides not matched to a gene: 10. As DNA, the CDR3 is TGTGCCAGCAGCTTTGTTGGGACAGGGACTTTAGGCTACACCTTC. Translating it yields CASSFVGTGTLGYTF.

This clone was observed a single time. This chain connects TRBV19 to TRBJ2-7; possible D gene TRBD2, 6 bases. The CDR3 has 15 amino acids. Germline-derived CDR1 and CDR2 are LNHDA and SQIVND (reference sequence). V was pared by 0 bases and J by 2 bases, with 11 bases between. This CDR3 is CASSIEAGFTYEQYF. The CDR3, as DNA: TGTGCCAGTAGTATAGAAGCGGGCTTTACCTACGAGCAGTACTTC.

This clone appeared a single time. This rearrangement joins TRBV2 to TRBJ1-6; D remains ambiguous. This CDR3 is 15 amino acids long. Trimming removed 8 bases at V and 9 bases at J, with 20 bases between. Germline V gene sequence: CDR1 SNHLY, CDR2 FYNNEI. CDR3 residues: CASSPGRTRGSPLHF. The CDR3 DNA reads as TGTGCCAGCTCCCCTGGGCGTACCCGGGGTTCACCCCTCCACTTT.

This clone has only one observation. The chain carries TRBV6-1 and TRBJ2-3; possible D gene TRBD1, 5 bases. CDR3 length: 14 residues. CDR1 and CDR2 from the germline V gene are MNHNS and SASEGT. V gave up 0 bases and J gave up 4 bases, with 8 bases separating them. The CDR3 reads CASSEAGAPDTQYF. CDR3 nucleotides: TGTGCCAGCAGTGAAGCAGGGGCGCCAGATACGCAGTATTTT.

The chain has TRBV21-1 and TRBJ1-5. TRBV21-1 represents a pseudogene. The CDR3 is 13 amino acids. The CDR3 nucleotides read TGTGCCCTCGGTGCGGTGGGCAATCAGCCCCAGCATTTT. This translates into CALGAVGNQPQHF.

The rearrangement links TRBV7-3 to TRBJ2-5; 10 bases match TRBD2. This CDR3 comprises 15 residues. CDR1 and CDR2 (germline): SGHTA, FQGTGA. The V and J ends lost 5 bases and 5 bases, in that order; junction bases with no gene match: 8. CDR3 in DNA: TGTGCCAGCAGCCCCAGCGGGGGGGCCTGGGAGACCCAGTACTTC. Protein product: CASSPSGGAWETQYF.

The chain is built from TRBV27 and TRBJ1-6; 11 bases are shared with TRBD1. The CDR3 has 18 amino acids. With 3 bases clipped from V and 7 bases from J, the junction kept 11 bases outside the gene matches. Per germline, CDR1 MNHEY and CDR2 SMNVEV (reference sequence). CDR3 sequence (DNA): TGTGCCAGCAGTTTGTACGGACAGGGGGCGATTCCGAATTCACCCCTCCACTTT. It is translated as CASSLYGQGAIPNSPLHF.

The chain couples TRBV6-1 to TRBJ1-1; 7 nucleotides line up with TRBD1. Per the germline V gene, CDR1 is MNHNS and CDR2 is SASEGT. CDR3 size: 13 residues. V lost 6 bases, J lost 7 bases, and 8 bases stayed unmatched. The CDR3 DNA reads as TGTGCCAGCAGAGTGGACAGGTACCTTGAAGCTTTCTTT. Translation gives CASRVDRYLEAFF.

The J gene is TRBJ1-4, the V gene TRBV4-3; possibly TRBD1 for D (5 bases). Trimming left V 0 bases short and J 10 bases short, with 12 bases between. The CDR3 spans 14 residues. CDR1 and CDR2 (germline): LGHNA, YSLEER. Here the CDR3 reads CASSQDGADGKLFF. Here the CDR3 DNA reads TGCGCCAGCAGCCAAGATGGGGCAGATGGAAAACTGTTTTTT.

In its sample, this clone was seen a few times. J is TRBJ1-5 and V is TRBV7-9; D gene ambiguous. Trimming cost V 4 bases and J 0 bases, with 7 bases left between them. The CDR3 has 14 residues. In germline, CDR1 is SEHNR, CDR2 FQNEAQ (reference sequence). The CDR3: CASSSHASNQPQHF. The DNA of the CDR3 is TGTGCCAGCAGCTCACACGCTAGCAATCAGCCCCAGCATTTT.

This clone appeared once. This sequence joins TRBV4-2 and TRBJ1-2; TRBD1 agrees at 9 bases. V lost 6 bases and J lost 7; bases outside the gene matches: 6. CDR1 and CDR2 from the germline V gene are LGHNA and YNFKEQ. The CDR3 has 13 residues. The CDR3 nucleotides are TGTGCCAGCAGTCAGGGACAGGGCGGTGGCTACACCTTC. This translates into CASSQGQGGGYTF.

In this sample, this clone turned up once. This chain joins TRBV27 and TRBJ1-2; TRBD1 aligns across 7 bases. There are 13 residues in the CDR3. Trimming took 7 bases from V and 7 from J; bases not matched to a gene: 9. Germline CDR1 reads MNHEY; CDR2 reads SMNVEV (reference sequence). The CDR3 loop reads CASKGAQASGYTF. The CDR3 coding sequence is TGTGCCAGCAAGGGGGCGCAGGCCAGTGGCTACACCTTC.

The CDR3 DNA reads TGTGCCAGCAGCTTTGGTGGGAACACTGAAGCTTTCTTT. Protein: CASSFGGNTEAFF. The rearrangement uses TRBV7-3 and TRBJ1-1, with D uncertain. The CDR3 sequence is 13 residues long. V lost 3 bases and J lost 1, with 6 bases in between. Germline values: CDR1 SGHTA, CDR2 FQGTGA.

The chain joins TRBV25-1 to TRBJ1-1; 7 bases agree with TRBD1. The CDR3 is made up of 16 amino acids. The V gene end was trimmed by 0 bases and the J gene end by 6 bases; junction bases not matched to a gene: 10. The V gene's germline CDR1 is MGHDK and CDR2 SYGVNS. Here the CDR3 reads CASSEYGGGGGAEAFF. The CDR3 DNA is TGTGCCAGCAGTGAATACGGAGGGGGCGGGGGGGCTGAAGCTTTCTTT.

This sequence joins TRBV6-5 and TRBJ2-7, with TRBD1 matching over 9 bases. The CDR3 is 14 residues long. In germline, CDR1 is MNHEY, CDR2 SVGAGI. V gave up 8 bases and J gave up 3 bases; unmatched junction bases: 8. The CDR3 DNA is TGTGCCAGCCCAACCGGGACAGGGAACTACGAGCAGTACTTC. Protein: CASPTGTGNYEQYF.

The chain joins TRBV10-2 to TRBJ1-3; the D is unclear. CDR1 is WSHSY, CDR2 SAAADI, per germline. The length of the CDR3 is 15 residues. With 6 bases removed from V and 4 bases from J, the gap between germline ends came to 16 bases. CDR3 sequence: CASRGLSAGGNTIYF. CDR3 DNA: TGCGCCAGCAGAGGTCTCTCTGCGGGCGGAAACACCATATATTTT.

Here the CDR3 reads CASSSGHIQYF. CDR3 in DNA: TGTGCCAGCTCGTCAGGGCACATTCAGTACTTC. The chain carries TRBV18 and TRBJ2-4, with D possibly TRBD1 on 5 matching bases. V lost 6 bases and J lost 8, with 8 bases in between. The germline CDR1 and CDR2 sequences are KGHSH and LQKENI. The CDR3 is 11 residues long.